This TCR beta chain was documented in a study of cytomegalovirus exposure and HLA in healthy donors. The PCR had 60 Vbeta and 13 Jbeta primers. Original analysis: Later, 75 million to 100 million unique TCR beta chains were counted in an analysis, and 8.5 million to 13 million of them were shared. Data came from immunoSEQ multiplex PCR; TCRdb stores just in-frame clones and leaves some out. D and trimming were read from the DNA, whereas the V and J calls and clone size are those reported in that table. The sample carries approximately 140,000 clones, 61% recorded once. Findings and limits, study-wide: In an earlier analysis, in 540 or so donors, most V segments appeared productive either ~90% or ~30% of the time.

As regards this clone: Its matching antigen is unknown.

The sequencing input was PBMCs. The receptor was isolated from a male donor in good health and CMV-seronegative.

The CDR3 region has the DNA TGTGCCAGCAGCTTACGGGGACGCGGGGATGGGGAGCTGTTTTTT. Its translation is CASSLRGRGDGELFF. The chain joins TRBV7-3 to TRBJ2-2; the D gene is possibly TRBD2 (6 bases). The V end lost 2 bases, the J end lost 8 bases, and 15 bases lay between the germline ends. Per germline, CDR1 SGHTA and CDR2 FQGTGA. The CDR3 consists of 15 residues.